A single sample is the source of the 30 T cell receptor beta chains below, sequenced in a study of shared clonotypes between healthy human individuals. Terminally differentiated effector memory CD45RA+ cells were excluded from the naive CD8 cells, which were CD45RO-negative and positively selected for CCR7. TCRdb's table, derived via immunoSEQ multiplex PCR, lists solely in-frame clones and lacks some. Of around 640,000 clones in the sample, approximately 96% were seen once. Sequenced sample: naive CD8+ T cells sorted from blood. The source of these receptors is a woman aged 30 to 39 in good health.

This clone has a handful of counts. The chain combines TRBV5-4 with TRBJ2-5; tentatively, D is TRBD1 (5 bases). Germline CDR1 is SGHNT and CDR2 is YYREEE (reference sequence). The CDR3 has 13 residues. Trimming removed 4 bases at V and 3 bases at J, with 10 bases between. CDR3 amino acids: CASSPETEETQYF. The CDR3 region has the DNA TGTGCCAGCAGCCCAGAGACAGAAGAGACCCAGTACTTC. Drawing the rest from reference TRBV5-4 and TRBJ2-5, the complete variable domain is ETGVTQSPTHLIKTRGQQVTLRCSSQSGHNTVSWYQQALGQGPQFIFQYYREEENGRGNFPPRFSGLQFPNYSSELNVNALELDDSALYLCASSPETEETQYFGPGTRLLVL.

CDR3 nucleotide sequence: TGCGCCAGCAGCCCTCTAGCGGGAGGGCCGATGGATGAGCAGTTCTTC. The encoded protein is CASSPLAGGPMDEQFF. The chain has TRBV5-1 and TRBJ2-1; TRBD2 aligns across 12 bases. CDR1 is SGHRS, CDR2 YFSETQ, per germline. V was clipped by 4 bases and J by 8 bases; unmatched bases: 10. The CDR3 is 16 residues long.

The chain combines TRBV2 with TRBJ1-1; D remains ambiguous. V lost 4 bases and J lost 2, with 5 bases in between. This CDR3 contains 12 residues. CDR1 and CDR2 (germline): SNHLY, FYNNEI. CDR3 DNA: TGTGCCAGCAGTGGGACCAACACTGAAGCTTTCTTT. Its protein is CASSGTNTEAFF. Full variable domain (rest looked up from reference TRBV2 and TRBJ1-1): EPEVTQTPSHQVTQMGQEVILRCVPISNHLYFYWYRQILGQKVEFLVSFYNNEISEKSEIFDDQFSVERPDGSNFTLKIRSTKLEDSAMYFCASSGTNTEAFFGQGTRLTVV.

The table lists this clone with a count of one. The CDR3 bases are TGTGCCAGTAGCCCGGGGGCCCTATGGAACACTGAAGCTTTCTTT. It yields the protein CASSPGALWNTEAFF. V and J are TRBV19 and TRBJ1-1, with D possibly TRBD1 on 6 matching bases. Germline lookup yields CDR1 LNHDA and CDR2 SQIVND (reference sequence). The CDR3 runs to 15 residues. V was clipped by 6 bases and J by 1 base, with 15 bases between them.

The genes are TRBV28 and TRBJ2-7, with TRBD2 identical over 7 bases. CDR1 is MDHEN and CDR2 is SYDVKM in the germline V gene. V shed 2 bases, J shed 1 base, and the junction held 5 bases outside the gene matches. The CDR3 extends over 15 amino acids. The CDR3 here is CASSLVVGGSYEQYF. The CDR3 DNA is TGTGCCAGCAGTTTAGTGGTCGGGGGGTCCTACGAGCAGTACTTC.

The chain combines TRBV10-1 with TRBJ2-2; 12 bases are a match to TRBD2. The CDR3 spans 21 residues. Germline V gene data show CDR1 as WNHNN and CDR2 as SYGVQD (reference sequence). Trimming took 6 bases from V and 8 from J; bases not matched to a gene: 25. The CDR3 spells CASSPLSSTSGRVKTSGELFF. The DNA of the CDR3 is TGCGCCAGCAGCCCCCTATCTTCGACTAGCGGGAGAGTTAAGACATCTGGGGAGCTGTTTTTT.

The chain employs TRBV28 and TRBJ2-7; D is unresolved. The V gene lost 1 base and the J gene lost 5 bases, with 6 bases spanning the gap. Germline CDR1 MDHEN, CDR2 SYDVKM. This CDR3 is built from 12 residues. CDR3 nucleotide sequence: TGTGCCAGCAGTTTATCAGTCGACGAGCAGTACTTC. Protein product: CASSLSVDEQYF.

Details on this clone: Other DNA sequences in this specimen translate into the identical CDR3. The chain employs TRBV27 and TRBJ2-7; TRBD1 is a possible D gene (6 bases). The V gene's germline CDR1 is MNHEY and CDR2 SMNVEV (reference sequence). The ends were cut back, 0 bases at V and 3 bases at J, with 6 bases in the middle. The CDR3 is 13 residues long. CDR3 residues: CASSLSTGYEQYF. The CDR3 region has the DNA TGTGCCAGCAGTTTATCGACAGGCTACGAGCAGTACTTC.

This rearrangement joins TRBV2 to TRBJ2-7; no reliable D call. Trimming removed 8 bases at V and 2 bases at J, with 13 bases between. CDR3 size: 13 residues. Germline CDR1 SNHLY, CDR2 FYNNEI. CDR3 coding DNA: TGTGCCAGCGGTAGGACGGAGACCTACGAGCAGTACTTC. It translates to CASGRTETYEQYF.

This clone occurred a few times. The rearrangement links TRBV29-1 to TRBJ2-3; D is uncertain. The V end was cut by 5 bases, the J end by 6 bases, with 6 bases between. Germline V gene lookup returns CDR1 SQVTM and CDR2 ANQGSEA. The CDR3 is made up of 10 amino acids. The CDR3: CSVFSDTQYF. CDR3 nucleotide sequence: TGCAGCGTTTTCTCGGATACGCAGTATTTT.

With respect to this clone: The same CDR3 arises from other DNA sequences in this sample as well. CDR3 sequence reads: CSVGRNTEAFF. The CDR3 DNA follows: TGCAGCGTTGGCCGGAACACTGAAGCTTTCTTT. The rearrangement joins TRBV29-1 to TRBJ1-1; the D is unclear. The CDR3 sequence is 11 residues long. V dropped 4 bases and J dropped 1 base, with 4 bases sitting between them. Germline values: CDR1 SQVTM, CDR2 ANQGSEA.

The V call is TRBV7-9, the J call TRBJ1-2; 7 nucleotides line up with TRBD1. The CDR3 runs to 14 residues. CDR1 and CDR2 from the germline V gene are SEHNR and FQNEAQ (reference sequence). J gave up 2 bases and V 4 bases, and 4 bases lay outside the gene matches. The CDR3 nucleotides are TGTGCCAGCAGCTCTCCGACAGGGAACTATGGCTACACCTTC. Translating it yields CASSSPTGNYGYTF.

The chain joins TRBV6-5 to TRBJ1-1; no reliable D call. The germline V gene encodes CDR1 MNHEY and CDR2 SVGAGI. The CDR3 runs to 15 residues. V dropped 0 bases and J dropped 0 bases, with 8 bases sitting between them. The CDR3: CASSYSAAMNTEAFF. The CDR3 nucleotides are TGTGCCAGCAGTTACTCGGCAGCCATGAACACTGAAGCTTTCTTT.

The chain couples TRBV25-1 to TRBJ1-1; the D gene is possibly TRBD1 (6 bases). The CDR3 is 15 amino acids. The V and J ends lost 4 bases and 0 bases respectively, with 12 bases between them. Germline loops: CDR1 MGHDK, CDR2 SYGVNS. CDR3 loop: CASSGKWGLNTEAFF. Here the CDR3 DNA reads TGTGCCAGCAGTGGAAAGTGGGGGCTGAACACTGAAGCTTTCTTT.

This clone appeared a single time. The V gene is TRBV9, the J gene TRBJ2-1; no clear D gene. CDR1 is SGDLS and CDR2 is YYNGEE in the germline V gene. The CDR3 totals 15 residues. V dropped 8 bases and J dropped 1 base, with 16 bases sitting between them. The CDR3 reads CASGRDPLSYNEQFF. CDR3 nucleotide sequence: TGTGCCAGTGGAAGGGATCCCTTATCCTACAATGAGCAGTTCTTC.

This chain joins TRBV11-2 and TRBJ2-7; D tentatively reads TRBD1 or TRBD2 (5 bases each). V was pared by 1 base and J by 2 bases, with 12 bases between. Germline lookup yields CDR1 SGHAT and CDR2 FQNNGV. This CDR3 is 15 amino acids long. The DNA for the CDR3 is TGTGCCAGCAGCTTAGGGGACCCGAAAACCTACGAGCAGTACTTC. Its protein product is CASSLGDPKTYEQYF.

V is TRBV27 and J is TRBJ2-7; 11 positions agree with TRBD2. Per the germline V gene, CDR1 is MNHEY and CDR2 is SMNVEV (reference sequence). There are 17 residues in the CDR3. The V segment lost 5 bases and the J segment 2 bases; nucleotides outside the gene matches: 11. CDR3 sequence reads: CASSVGVAGGPTYEQYF. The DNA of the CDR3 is TGTGCCAGCAGTGTAGGAGTAGCGGGAGGGCCCACCTACGAGCAGTACTTC.

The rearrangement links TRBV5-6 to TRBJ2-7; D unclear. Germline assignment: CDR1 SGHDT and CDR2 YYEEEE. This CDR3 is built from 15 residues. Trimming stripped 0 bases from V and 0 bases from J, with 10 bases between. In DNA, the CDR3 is TGTGCCAGCAGCTTGGGACGTTTGAGCTCCTACGAGCAGTACTTC. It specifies CASSLGRLSSYEQYF.

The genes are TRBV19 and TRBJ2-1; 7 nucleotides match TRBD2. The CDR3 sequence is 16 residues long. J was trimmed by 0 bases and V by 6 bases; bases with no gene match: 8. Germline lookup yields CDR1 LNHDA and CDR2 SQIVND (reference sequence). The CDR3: CASRPPGLTSYNEQFF. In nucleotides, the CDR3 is TGTGCCAGTAGGCCCCCGGGACTAACCTCCTACAATGAGCAGTTCTTC. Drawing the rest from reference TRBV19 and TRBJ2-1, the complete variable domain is DGGITQSPKYLFRKEGQNVTLSCEQNLNHDAMYWYRQDPGQGLRLIYYSQIVNDFQKGDIAEGYSVSREKKESFPLTVTSAQKNPTAFYLCASRPPGLTSYNEQFFGPGTRLTVL.

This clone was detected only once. CDR3 coding DNA: TGCAGCGGGTCCGGGACGGAGTCCTACGAGCAGTACTTC. This encodes CSGSGTESYEQYF. The chain combines TRBV29-1 with TRBJ2-7; D is tentatively TRBD1 or TRBD2 (5 bases each). Trimming shortened V by 7 bases and J by 1 base, and 14 bases separated the two germline ends. The CDR3 is made up of 13 amino acids. Per the germline V gene, CDR1 is SQVTM and CDR2 is ANQGSEA.

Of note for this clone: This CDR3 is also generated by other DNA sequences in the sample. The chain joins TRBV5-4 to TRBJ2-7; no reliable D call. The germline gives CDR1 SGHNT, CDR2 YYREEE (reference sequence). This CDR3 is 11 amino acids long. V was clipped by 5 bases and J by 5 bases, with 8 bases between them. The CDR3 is CASSSAHEQYF. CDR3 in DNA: TGTGCCAGCAGTAGTGCCCACGAGCAGTACTTC.

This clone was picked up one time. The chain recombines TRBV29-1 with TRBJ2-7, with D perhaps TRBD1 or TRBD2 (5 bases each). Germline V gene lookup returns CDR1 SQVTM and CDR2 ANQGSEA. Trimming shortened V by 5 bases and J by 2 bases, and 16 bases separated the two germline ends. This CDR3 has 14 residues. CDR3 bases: TGCAGCGTTCTCCCCGGGACCCAGCCCTACGAGCAGTACTTC. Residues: CSVLPGTQPYEQYF.

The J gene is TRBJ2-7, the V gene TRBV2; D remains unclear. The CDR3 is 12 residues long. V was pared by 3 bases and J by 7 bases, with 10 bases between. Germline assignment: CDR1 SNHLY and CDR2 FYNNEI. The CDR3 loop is CASSELGEEQYF. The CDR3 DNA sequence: TGTGCCAGCAGTGAGCTAGGTGAGGAGCAGTACTTC.

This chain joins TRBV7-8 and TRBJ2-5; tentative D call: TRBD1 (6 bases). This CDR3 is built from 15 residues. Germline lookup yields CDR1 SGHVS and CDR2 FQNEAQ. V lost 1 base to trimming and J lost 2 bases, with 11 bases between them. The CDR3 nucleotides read TGTGCCAGCAGCTTAGAGAGGACAGATCAAGAGACCCAGTACTTC. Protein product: CASSLERTDQETQYF.

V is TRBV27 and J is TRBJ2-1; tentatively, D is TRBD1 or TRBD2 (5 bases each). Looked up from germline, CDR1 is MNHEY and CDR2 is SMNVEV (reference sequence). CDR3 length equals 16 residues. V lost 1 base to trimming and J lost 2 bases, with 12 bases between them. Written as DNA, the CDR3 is TGTGCCAGCAGTTTATTCTCAGGGACGGCCTACAATGAGCAGTTCTTC. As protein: CASSLFSGTAYNEQFF.

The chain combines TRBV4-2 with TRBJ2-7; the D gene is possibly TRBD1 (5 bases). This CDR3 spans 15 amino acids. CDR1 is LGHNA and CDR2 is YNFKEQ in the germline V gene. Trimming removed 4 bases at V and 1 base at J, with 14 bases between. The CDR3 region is CASSLGHIPSYEQYF. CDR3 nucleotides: TGTGCCAGCAGCCTCGGACACATTCCATCCTACGAGCAGTACTTC.

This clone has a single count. In nucleotides, the CDR3 is TGCGCCAGCAGTCAGGGGACAGGGGGCGATCAGCCCCAGCATTTT. Protein: CASSQGTGGDQPQHF. The chain links TRBV23-1 to TRBJ1-5; 12 bases are shared with TRBD1. TRBV23-1 is assigned to the ORF class and has an uncertain function. V was clipped by 3 bases and J by 5 bases; unmatched bases: 2. The length of the CDR3 is 15 residues.

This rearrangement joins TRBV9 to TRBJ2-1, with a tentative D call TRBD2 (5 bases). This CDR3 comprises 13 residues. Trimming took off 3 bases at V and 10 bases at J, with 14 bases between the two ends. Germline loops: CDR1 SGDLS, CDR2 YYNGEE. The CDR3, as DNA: TGTGCCAGCAGCGGGGAGCTGCTCTTCGAGCAGTTCTTC. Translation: CASSGELLFEQFF.

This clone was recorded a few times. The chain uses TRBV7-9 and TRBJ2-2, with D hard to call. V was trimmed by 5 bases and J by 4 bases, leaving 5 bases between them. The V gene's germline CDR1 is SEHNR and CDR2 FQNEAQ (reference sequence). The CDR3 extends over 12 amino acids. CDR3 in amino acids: CASSLFTGELFF. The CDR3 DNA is TGTGCCAGCAGCCTCTTCACCGGGGAGCTGTTTTTT.

The CDR3 loop reads CASRATGVNEQFF. The CDR3, as DNA: TGCGCCAGCAGGGCAACAGGGGTGAATGAGCAGTTCTTC. The chain couples TRBV5-1 to TRBJ2-1, with TRBD1 identical over 7 bases. The length of the CDR3 is 13 residues. V shed 5 bases and J 7 bases; nucleotides not matched to a gene: 6. Germline V gene sequence: CDR1 SGHRS, CDR2 YFSETQ.